These 11 T cell receptor beta chains originate from one sample sequenced in a study of T cells in Graves' hyperthyroidism and ophthalmopathy. RNA transcripts were the template for amplifying TCR beta CDR3 regions. Researchers ran a first-round RT-PCR on the TCR CDR3 using the HTBI primer set. MiXCR was run by TCRdb on the multiplex PCR reads, yielding one entry per CDR3 protein. Among 500,000 to 700,000 distinct CDR3 sequences listed, roughly a sixth were seen once. Sequenced sample: blood. These receptors originate from a woman younger than 30 with Graves' hyperthyroidism.

This clonotype was seen a handful of times. The chain carries TRBV28 and TRBJ2-1, with 7 bases fitting TRBD2. The CDR3 has 16 amino acids. Trimming at V came to 4 bases and at J to 9 bases, leaving 15 bases not matched to a gene. Germline V CDR1 and CDR2: MDHEN, SYDVKM. CDR3 in DNA: TGTGCCAGCAGTTCCTCGATGGGGAGGGCCAAGGTTGAGCAGTTCTTC. Residues: CASSSSMGRAKVEQFF.

This clonotype was counted at least ten times. This chain links TRBV20-1 with TRBJ2-1, with 13 bases aligning to TRBD2. Germline V CDR1 and CDR2: DFQATT, SNEGSKA (reference sequence). Trimming removed 6 bases from V and 3 bases from J; junction bases left unmatched: 8. This CDR3 comprises 16 residues. CDR3 region: CSAWTSGSIVYNEQFF. The CDR3, as DNA: TGCAGTGCCTGGACTAGCGGGAGCATCGTCTACAATGAGCAGTTCTTC.

CDR3 sequence (DNA): TGTGCCAGCACCGCGGGAGGGGGGGATATTCAGCCCCAGCATTTT. It encodes CASTAGGGDIQPQHF. This chain links TRBV2 with TRBJ1-5; possible D gene TRBD1, 6 bases. This CDR3 region has 15 residues. Germline V lookup: CDR1 SNHLY, CDR2 FYNNEI. V was shortened by 7 bases and J by 6 bases, with 19 bases between the two germline ends.

The chain carries TRBV19 and TRBJ1-1; 8 bases are a match to TRBD1. CDR1 is LNHDA, CDR2 SQIVND, per germline (reference sequence). V trimming: 6 bases; J trimming: 6 bases; junction bases outside the gene matches: 12. This CDR3 is built from 15 residues. The CDR3 region is CASSDPGQVSSEAFF. The CDR3 nucleotides are TGTGCCAGTAGCGATCCGGGACAGGTTTCCTCTGAAGCTTTCTTT.

This clonotype showed up just a few times. The chain recombines TRBV29-1 with TRBJ2-7, with a possible D match to TRBD2 (6 bases). V dropped 4 bases and J dropped 6 bases, with 19 bases sitting between them. The CDR3 runs 14 residues. From germline, CDR1 is SQVTM and CDR2 ANQGSEA. CDR3 protein: CSVATGGQGGEQYF. The DNA for the CDR3 is TGCAGCGTTGCAACCGGGGGTCAGGGAGGCGAGCAGTACTTC.

This clonotype was counted a few times. V gene TRBV3-1 combines with J gene TRBJ2-6; a weak D match, TRBD1 (6 bases). The CDR3 is made up of 17 amino acids. Trimming pared 4 bases from V and 0 bases from J, leaving 13 bases between. Germline CDR1 reads LGHDT; CDR2 reads YNNKEL (reference sequence). CDR3 DNA sequence: TGTGCCAGCAGCCCGCGACAGGCTTTCTCTGGGGCCAACGTCCTGACTTTC. Its translation: CASSPRQAFSGANVLTF.

This clonotype has a count of ten or more. The chain recombines TRBV2 with TRBJ2-7, with 9 bases lining up with TRBD1. Germline CDR1 and CDR2: SNHLY and FYNNEI. V was clipped by 5 bases and J by 5 bases; unmatched bases: 13. This CDR3 spans 16 amino acids. Here the CDR3 DNA reads TGTGCCAGCAGTAAATCAACACAGGGGGCGCGGAACGAGCAGTACTTC. This gives the protein CASSKSTQGARNEQYF.

Note on this clonotype: A single base separates this from a much larger clone, so it may be a read error. The rearrangement links TRBV11-2 to TRBJ1-2; 7 nucleotides line up with TRBD1. The CDR3 runs to 16 residues. Per germline, CDR1 SGHAT and CDR2 FQNNGV. The CDR3 DNA sequence: TGTGTCAGCAGCCAACTCAACAGGGGTGTTAACTATGGCTACACCTTC. Amino acid sequence: CVSSQLNRGVNYGYTF.

The table lists this clonotype with many counts. The chain couples TRBV20-1 to TRBJ2-7; the D is unclear. V lost 2 bases, J lost 7 bases, and 12 bases lay in between. The CDR3 totals 12 residues. Germline-derived CDR1 and CDR2 are DFQATT and SNEGSKA (reference sequence). CDR3 loop: CSARLAEWEQYF. For the CDR3, the DNA is TGCAGTGCTAGATTGGCAGAGTGGGAGCAGTACTTC.

This clonotype was seen many times. The gene calls are TRBV3-1 and TRBJ2-7; TRBD2 matches at 7 bases. This CDR3 is built from 15 residues. V dropped 6 bases and J dropped 4; count of bases not matched to a gene: 12. The V gene's germline CDR1 is LGHDT and CDR2 YNNKEL (reference sequence). The DNA for the CDR3 is TGTGCCAGCAGTCCTGGACTCGGCGGGGGTTACGAGCAGTACTTC. It codes for CASSPGLGGGYEQYF.

This clonotype appeared once. As DNA, the CDR3 is TGTGCCAGCAGTCCTTACAGGGGAAACACTGAAGCTTTCTTT. It specifies CASSPYRGNTEAFF. The gene calls are TRBV28 and TRBJ1-1, with TRBD1 matching over 7 bases. In germline, CDR1 is MDHEN, CDR2 SYDVKM. V dropped 5 bases and J dropped 2; count of bases not matched to a gene: 5. The CDR3 loop spans 14 amino acids.